This T cell receptor (beta chain) emerged from a study of T-cell reconstitution after alpha-beta-depleted transplantation in children. The library targeted TCRbeta and was prepared with unique molecular identifiers. TCRdb used MiXCR to reprocess the PCR reads, holding one entry per CDR3 protein. The table includes around 530,000 distinct CDR3 sequences, approximately 29% detected once. Germline V gives CDR1 WSHSY, CDR2 SAAADI. The ends were cut back, 6 bases at V and 0 bases at J, with 11 bases in the middle. The CDR3 totals 14 residues. The V gene is TRBV10-2, the J gene TRBJ1-1; D uncertain. This receptor was identified in a human donor who donated a stem cell graft to a child with aplastic anemia. This sample comprised PBMCs from the stem cell graft donor, obtained from the stem cell graft. The DNA for the CDR3 is TGCGCCAGCAGAGCTGACGGAATGAACACTGAAGCTTTCTTT. Protein product: CASRADGMNTEAFF.